This T cell receptor (beta chain) is from a study of T cell responses to AZD1222 COVID-19 vaccine. The table came from immunoSEQ multiplex PCR; TCRdb's copy has only in-frame clones and leaves some out. The sample consists of some 140,000 clones, 90% of them appearing once. The CDR3 consists of 14 residues. The V and J ends lost 5 bases and 2 bases respectively, with 9 bases between them. Germline V gives CDR1 MNHEY, CDR2 SMNVEV (reference sequence). This TCR was sampled from an adult in good health. V is TRBV27 and J is TRBJ1-4, with unresolved D. This sample comprised peripheral blood, obtained on day 0 of AZD1222 vaccination. CDR3 nucleotide sequence: TGTGCCAGCAGTATCTGGGGTACTAATGAAAAACTGTTTTTT. Its protein is CASSIWGTNEKLFF.